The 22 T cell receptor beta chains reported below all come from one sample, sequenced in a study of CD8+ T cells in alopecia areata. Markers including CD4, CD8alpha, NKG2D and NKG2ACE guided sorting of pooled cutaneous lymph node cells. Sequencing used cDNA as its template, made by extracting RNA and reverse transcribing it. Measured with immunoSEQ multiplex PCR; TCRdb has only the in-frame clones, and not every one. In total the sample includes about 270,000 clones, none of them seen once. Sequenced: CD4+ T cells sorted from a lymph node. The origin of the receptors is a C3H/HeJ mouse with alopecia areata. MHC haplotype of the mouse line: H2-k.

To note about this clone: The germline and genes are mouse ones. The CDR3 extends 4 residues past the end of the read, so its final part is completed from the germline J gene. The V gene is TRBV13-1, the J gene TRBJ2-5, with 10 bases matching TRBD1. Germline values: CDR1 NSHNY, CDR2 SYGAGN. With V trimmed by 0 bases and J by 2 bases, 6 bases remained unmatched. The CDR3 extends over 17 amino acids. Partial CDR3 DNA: TGTGCCAGCAGTGATGAGGACAGGGGGAGGCTCCAAGAC. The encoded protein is CASSDEDRGRLQD. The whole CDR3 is CASSDEDRGRLQDTQYF.

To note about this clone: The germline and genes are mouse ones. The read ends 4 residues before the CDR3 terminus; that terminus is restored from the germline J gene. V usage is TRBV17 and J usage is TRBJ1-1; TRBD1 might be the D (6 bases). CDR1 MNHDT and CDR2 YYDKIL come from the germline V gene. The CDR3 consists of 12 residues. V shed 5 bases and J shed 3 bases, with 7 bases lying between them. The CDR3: CASSSGDTEVFF. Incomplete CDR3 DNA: TGTGCTAGCAGTTCAGGGGACACA.

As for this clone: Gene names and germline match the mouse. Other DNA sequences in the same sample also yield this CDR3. CDR3 DNA, as far as it was read: TGTGCCAGCAGCCCCCGGGACTGGGGGAACTATGCT. This sequence encodes CASSPRDWGNYA. The CDR3, in full, reads CASSPRDWGNYAEQFF. The chain combines TRBV5 with TRBJ2-1; TRBD2 matches at 11 bases. The missing CDR3 end, 4 residues past where the read stops, is filled in from the germline J gene. The junction had 3 bases not matched to a gene; V was cut back by 4 bases and J by 1 base. The germline CDR1 and CDR2 sequences are LGHNA and YNLKQL (reference sequence). CDR3 length equals 16 residues.

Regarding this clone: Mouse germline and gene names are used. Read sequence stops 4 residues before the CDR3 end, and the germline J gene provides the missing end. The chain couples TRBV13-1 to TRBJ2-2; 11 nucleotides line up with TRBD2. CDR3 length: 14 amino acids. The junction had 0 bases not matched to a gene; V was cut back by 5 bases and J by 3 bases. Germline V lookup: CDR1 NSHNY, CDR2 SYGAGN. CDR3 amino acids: CASRGLGDTGQLYF. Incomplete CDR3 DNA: TGTGCCAGCAGGGGACTGGGGGACACCGGG.

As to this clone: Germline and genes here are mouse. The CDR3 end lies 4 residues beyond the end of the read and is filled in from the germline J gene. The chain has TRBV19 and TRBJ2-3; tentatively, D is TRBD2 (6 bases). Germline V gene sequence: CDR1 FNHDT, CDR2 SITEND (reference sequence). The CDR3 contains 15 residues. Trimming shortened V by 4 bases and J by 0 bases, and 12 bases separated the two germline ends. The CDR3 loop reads CASSPPTGSAETLYF. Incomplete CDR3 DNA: TGTGCCAGCAGTCCCCCGACTGGTAGTGCAGAA.

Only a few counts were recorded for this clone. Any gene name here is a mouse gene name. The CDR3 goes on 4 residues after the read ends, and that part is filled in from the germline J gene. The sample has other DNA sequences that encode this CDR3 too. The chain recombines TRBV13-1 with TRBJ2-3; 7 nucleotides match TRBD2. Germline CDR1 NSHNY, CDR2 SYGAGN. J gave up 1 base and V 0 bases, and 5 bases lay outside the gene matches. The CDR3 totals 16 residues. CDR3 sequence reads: CASSDAGLGGAETLYF. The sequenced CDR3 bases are TGTGCCAGCAGTGATGCGGGCCTGGGGGGTGCAGAA.

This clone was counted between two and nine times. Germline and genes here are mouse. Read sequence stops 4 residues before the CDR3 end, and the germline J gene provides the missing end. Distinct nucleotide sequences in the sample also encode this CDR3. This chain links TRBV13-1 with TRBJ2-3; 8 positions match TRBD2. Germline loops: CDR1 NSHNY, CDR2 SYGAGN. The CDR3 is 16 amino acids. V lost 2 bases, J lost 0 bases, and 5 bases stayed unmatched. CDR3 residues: CASSDSGGSSAETLYF. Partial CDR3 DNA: TGTGCCAGCAGTGACTCTGGGGGGTCTAGTGCAGAA.

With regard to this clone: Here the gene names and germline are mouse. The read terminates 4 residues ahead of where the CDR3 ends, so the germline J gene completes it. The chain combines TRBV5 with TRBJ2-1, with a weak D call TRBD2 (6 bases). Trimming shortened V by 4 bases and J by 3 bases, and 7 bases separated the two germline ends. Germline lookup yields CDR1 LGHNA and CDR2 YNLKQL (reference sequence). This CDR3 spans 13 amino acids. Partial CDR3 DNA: TGTGCCAGCAGCCCTGGGGTCTATGCT. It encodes CASSPGVYA. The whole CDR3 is CASSPGVYAEQFF.

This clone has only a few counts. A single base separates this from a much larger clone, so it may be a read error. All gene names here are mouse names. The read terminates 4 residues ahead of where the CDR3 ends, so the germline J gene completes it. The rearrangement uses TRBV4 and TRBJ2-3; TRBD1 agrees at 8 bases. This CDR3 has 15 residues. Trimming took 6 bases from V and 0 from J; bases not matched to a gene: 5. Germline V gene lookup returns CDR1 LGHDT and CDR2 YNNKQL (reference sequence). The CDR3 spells CASSRQGSSAETLYF. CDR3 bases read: TGTGCCAGCAGTCGACAGGGGTCTAGTGCAGAA.

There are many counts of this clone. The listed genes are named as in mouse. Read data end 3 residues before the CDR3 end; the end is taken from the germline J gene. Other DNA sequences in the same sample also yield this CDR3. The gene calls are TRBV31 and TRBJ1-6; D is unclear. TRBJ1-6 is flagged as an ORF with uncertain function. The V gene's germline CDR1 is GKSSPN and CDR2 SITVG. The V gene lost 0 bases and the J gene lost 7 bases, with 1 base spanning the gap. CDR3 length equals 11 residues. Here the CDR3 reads CAWSLNSPLYF. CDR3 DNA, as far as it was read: TGTGCCTGGAGTCTAAATTCGCCC.

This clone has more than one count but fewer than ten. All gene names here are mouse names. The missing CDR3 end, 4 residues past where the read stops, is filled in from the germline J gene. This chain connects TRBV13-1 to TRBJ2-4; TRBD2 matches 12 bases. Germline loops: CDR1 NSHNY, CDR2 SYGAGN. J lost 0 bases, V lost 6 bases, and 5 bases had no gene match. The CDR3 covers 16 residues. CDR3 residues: CASTTGGAPSQNTLYF. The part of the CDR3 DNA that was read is TGTGCCAGCACGACTGGGGGGGCGCCGAGTCAAAAC.

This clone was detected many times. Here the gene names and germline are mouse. The covered CDR3 bases are TGTGCCAGGACAGGGGGCCCTGCAAACTCC. Amino acids: CARTGGPANS. The whole CDR3 region reads CARTGGPANSDYTF. This chain links TRBV12-1 with TRBJ1-2, with TRBD1 identical over 10 bases. The read stops 4 residues short of the end of the CDR3; the missing end is completed from the germline J gene. Germline V gives CDR1 SGHSN, CDR2 HYEKVE. Losses at the gene ends were 7 bases for V and 0 bases for J; bases not matched to a gene: 4. The CDR3 extends over 14 amino acids.

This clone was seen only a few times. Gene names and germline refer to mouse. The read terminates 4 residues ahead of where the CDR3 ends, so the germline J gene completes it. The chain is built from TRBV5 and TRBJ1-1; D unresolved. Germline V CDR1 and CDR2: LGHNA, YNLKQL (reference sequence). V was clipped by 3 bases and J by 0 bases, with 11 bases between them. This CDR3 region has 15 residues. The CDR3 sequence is CASSQVRRANTEVFF. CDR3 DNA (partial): TGTGCCAGCAGCCAGGTCCGGAGGGCAAACACA.

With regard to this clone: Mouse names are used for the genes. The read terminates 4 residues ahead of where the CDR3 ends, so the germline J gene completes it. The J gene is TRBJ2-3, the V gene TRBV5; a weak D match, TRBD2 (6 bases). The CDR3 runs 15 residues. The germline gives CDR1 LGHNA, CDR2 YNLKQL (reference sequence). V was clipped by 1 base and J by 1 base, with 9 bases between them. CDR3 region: CASSQVGDGAETLYF. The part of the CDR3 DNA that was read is TGTGCCAGCAGCCAAGTGGGGGACGGTGCAGAA.

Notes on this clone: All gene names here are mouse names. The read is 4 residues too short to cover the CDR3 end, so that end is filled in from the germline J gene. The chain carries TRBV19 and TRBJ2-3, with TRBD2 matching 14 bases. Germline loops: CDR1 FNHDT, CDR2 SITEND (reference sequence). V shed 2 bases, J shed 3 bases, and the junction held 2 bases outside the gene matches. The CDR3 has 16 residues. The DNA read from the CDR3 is TGTGCCAGCAGTATGGGGGACTGGGGGGGCGCAGAA. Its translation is CASSMGDWGGAE. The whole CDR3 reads CASSMGDWGGAETLYF.

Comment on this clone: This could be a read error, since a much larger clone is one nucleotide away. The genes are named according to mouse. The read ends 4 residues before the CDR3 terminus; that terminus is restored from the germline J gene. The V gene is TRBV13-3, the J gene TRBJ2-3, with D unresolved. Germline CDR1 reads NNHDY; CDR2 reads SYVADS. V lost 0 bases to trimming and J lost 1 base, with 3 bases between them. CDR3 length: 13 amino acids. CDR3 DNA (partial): TGTGCCAGCAGTGATGTGGGTGCAGAA. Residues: CASSDVGAE. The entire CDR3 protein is CASSDVGAETLYF.

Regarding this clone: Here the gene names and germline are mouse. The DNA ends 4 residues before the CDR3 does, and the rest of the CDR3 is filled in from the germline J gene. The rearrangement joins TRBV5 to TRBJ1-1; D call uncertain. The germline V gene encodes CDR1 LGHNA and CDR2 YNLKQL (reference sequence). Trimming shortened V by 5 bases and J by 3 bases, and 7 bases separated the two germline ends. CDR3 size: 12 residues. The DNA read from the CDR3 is TGTGCCAGCAGCAGGGTGGACACA. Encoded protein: CASSRVDT. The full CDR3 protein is CASSRVDTEVFF.

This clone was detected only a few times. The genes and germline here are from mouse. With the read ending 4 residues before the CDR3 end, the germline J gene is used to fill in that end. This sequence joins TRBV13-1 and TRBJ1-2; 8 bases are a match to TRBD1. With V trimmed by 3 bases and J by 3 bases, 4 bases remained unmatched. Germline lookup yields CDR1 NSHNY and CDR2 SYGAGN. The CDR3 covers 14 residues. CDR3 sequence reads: CASSGTGGYSDYTF. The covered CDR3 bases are TGTGCCAGCAGTGGAACAGGGGGGTACTCC.

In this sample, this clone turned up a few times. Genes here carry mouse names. CDR3: CASSHGQGAGDTQYF. CDR3 DNA (partial): TGTGCCAGCAGCCACGGACAGGGGGCGGGAGAC. The chain is built from TRBV5 and TRBJ2-5; 11 nucleotides line up with TRBD1. The read falls 4 residues short of the CDR3 end, and the missing part is taken from the germline J gene. Germline loops: CDR1 LGHNA, CDR2 YNLKQL (reference sequence). The CDR3 loop spans 15 amino acids.

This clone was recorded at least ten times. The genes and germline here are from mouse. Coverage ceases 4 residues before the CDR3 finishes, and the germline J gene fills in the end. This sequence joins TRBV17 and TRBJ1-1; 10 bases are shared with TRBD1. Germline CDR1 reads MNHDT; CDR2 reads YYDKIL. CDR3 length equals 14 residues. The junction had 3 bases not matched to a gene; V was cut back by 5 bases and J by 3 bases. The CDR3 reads CASSPGTGDTEVFF. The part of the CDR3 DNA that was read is TGTGCTAGCAGTCCCGGGACAGGGGACACA.

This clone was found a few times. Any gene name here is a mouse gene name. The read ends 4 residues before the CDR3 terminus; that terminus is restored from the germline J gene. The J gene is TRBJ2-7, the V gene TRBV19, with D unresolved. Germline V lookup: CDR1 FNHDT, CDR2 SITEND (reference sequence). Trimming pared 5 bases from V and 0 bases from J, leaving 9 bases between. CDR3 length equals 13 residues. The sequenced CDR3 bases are TGTGCCAGCAGACGCAGGAGCTCCTAT. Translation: CASRRRSSY. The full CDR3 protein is CASRRRSSYEQYF.

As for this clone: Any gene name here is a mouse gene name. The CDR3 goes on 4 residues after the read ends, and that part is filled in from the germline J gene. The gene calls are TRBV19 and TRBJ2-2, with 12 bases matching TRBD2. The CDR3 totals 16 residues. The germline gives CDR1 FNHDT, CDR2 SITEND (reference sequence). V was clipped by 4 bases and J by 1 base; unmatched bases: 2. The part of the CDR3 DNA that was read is TGTGCCAGCAGTTTGGACTGGGGGGGAAACACCGGG. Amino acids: CASSLDWGGNTG. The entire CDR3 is CASSLDWGGNTGQLYF.